The 6 T cell receptor beta chains listed next were all sequenced from one sample in a study of cytomegalovirus exposure and HLA in healthy donors. The PCR ran on 60 Vbeta and 13 Jbeta primers. Method: immunoSEQ multiplex PCR; TCRdb's copy keeps in-frame clones and lacks some. Found here are under 200,000 clones, roughly 77% of them singletons; the top ten hold approximately 0.4%. Material for sequencing was PBMCs. The receptors come from a male donor in good health and CMV-seropositive.

J is TRBJ2-7 and V is TRBV4-3; TRBD1 aligns across 8 bases. The CDR3 is made up of 15 amino acids. Losses at the gene ends were 4 bases for V and 5 bases for J; bases not matched to a gene: 10. Per germline, CDR1 LGHNA and CDR2 YSLEER. In DNA, the CDR3 is TGCGCCAGCAGCCGTTTAGGAGACAGGGGTCACGAGCAGTACTTC. It codes for CASSRLGDRGHEQYF.

The sample holds one count of this clone. V gene TRBV6-1 combines with J gene TRBJ1-2; TRBD1 agrees at 7 bases. The CDR3 is made up of 15 amino acids. The V gene's germline CDR1 is MNHNS and CDR2 SASEGT. J was trimmed by 4 bases and V by 5 bases; bases with no gene match: 10. CDR3: CASSQPQGSGYGYTF. The DNA of the CDR3 is TGTGCCAGCAGTCAGCCACAGGGGAGCGGCTATGGCTACACCTTC.

The chain combines TRBV5-1 with TRBJ2-2; 8 bases line up with TRBD2. With 0 bases clipped from V and 8 bases from J, the junction kept 0 bases outside the gene matches. Germline CDR1 is SGHRS and CDR2 is YFSETQ. This CDR3 is built from 13 residues. The CDR3 DNA follows: TGCGCCAGCAGCTTGGGACTAGCGGGGGAGCTGTTTTTT. It specifies CASSLGLAGELFF.

The J gene is TRBJ2-3, the V gene TRBV19, with 7 bases that match TRBD1. In germline, CDR1 is LNHDA, CDR2 SQIVND (reference sequence). The CDR3 consists of 13 residues. V trimming: 4 bases; J trimming: 12 bases; junction bases outside the gene matches: 10. In DNA, the CDR3 is TGTGCCAGTAGTACCCTAGAGACAGGGACACAGTATTTT. Protein sequence: CASSTLETGTQYF. The full variable domain, rest sourced from reference TRBV19 and TRBJ2-3, is DGGITQSPKYLFRKEGQNVTLSCEQNLNHDAMYWYRQDPGQGLRLIYYSQIVNDFQKGDIAEGYSVSREKKESFPLTVTSAQKNPTAFYLCASSTLETGTQYFGPGTRLTVL.

The chain is built from TRBV6-5 and TRBJ2-7, with 7 bases lining up with TRBD1. Germline V gene sequence: CDR1 MNHEY, CDR2 SVGAGI. J lost 1 base, V lost 9 bases, and 3 bases had no gene match. CDR3 length equals 12 residues. The CDR3 DNA follows: TGTGCCAGTGGACAGGTATCCTACGAGCAGTACTTC. Translating it yields CASGQVSYEQYF.

The J gene is TRBJ2-7, the V gene TRBV5-5; TRBD1 is a possible D gene (5 bases). This CDR3 comprises 13 residues. V was shortened by 0 bases and J by 5 bases, with 9 bases between the two germline ends. The V gene's germline CDR1 is SGHKS and CDR2 YYEKEE (reference sequence). CDR3 amino acids: CASSLVPRDEQYF. The CDR3 DNA reads as TGTGCCAGCAGCTTGGTACCCAGGGACGAGCAGTACTTC.